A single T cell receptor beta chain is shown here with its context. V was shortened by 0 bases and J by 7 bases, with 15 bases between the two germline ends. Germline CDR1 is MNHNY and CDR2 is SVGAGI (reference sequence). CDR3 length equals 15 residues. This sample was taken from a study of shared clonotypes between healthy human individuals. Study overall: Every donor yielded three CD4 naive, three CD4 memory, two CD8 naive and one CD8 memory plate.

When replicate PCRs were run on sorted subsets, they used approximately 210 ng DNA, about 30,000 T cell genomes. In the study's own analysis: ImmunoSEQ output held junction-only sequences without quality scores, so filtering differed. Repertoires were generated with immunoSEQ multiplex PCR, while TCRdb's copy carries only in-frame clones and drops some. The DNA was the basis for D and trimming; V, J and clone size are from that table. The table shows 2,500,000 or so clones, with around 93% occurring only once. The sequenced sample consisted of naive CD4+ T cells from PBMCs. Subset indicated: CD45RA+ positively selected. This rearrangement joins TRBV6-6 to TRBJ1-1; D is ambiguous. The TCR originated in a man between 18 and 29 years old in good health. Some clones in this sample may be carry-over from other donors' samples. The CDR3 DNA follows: TGTGCCAGCAGTTACTCGAAAACCCGGGATGGTGAAGCTTTCTTT. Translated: CASSYSKTRDGEAFF.